The rows below give T cell receptor beta chains drawn from one sample of a study of T-cell reconstitution after alpha-beta-depleted transplantation in children. Via MiXCR, TCRdb re-called the PCR reads, giving one row per CDR3 protein. This table has roughly 17,000 distinct CDR3 sequences, approximately 13% appearing once. Sequencing used PBMCs, mostly from graft donor cells, obtained 180 days after TCRalphabeta/CD19-depleted stem cell transplant. Receptor source: a boy younger than two who had a stem cell transplant for Wiskott-Aldrich syndrome, so the T cells may come from the graft donor. Both conserved end residues are part of each CDR3. D genes are given only for firm matches. Some rows have no size entry. The others give once, few or many, or a class for an expanded clone.

d_call,clone_size,v_call,j_call,cdr3_aa,cdr3_nt
TRBD1,medium-sized,TRBV28,TRBJ1-5,CASSSGQGDQPQHF,TGTGCCAGCAGTTCTGGACAGGGAGATCAGCCCCAGCATTTT
-,-,TRBV5-4,TRBJ2-1,CASSLIGGHNEQFF,TGTGCCAGCAGCTTGATCGGAGGGCACAATGAGCAGTTCTTC
-,-,TRBV4-3,TRBJ1-1,CASSQSSGGNTEAFF,TGCGCCAGCAGCCAAAGCAGCGGGGGGAACACTGAAGCTTTCTTT
-,-,TRBV6-2/TRBV6-3,TRBJ2-1,CASSMGAEQFF,TGTGCCAGCAGCATGGGGGCAGAGCAGTTCTTC
-,-,TRBV19,TRBJ2-4,CASSIDKAGRNIQYF,TGTGCCAGTAGTATAGATAAGGCAGGGAGGAACATTCAGTACTTC
-,-,TRBV7-6,TRBJ2-3,CASSLVEDTQYF,TGTGCCAGCAGCTTAGTAGAAGATACGCAGTATTTT
-,-,TRBV5-6,TRBJ1-1,CASSGGMGGNTEAFF,TGTGCCAGCAGCGGGGGGATGGGGGGGAACACTGAAGCTTTCTTT
-,-,TRBV7-2,TRBJ1-2,CASSLALMELYEIWGYTF,TGTGCCAGCAGCTTAGCGCTTATGGAACTTTATGAAATATGGGGCTACACCTTC
-,few,TRBV6-5,TRBJ1-5,CASSYNRRGGRQPQHF,TGTGCCAGCAGTTACAATCGCAGGGGCGGACGGCAGCCCCAGCATTTT
TRBD2,-,TRBV24-1,TRBJ2-2,CATSDFKAGAHTGELFF,TGTGCCACCAGTGATTTTAAAGCGGGAGCACACACCGGGGAGCTGTTTTTT
-,many,TRBV20-1,TRBJ2-1,CSARGGNEQFF,TGCAGTGCTAGGGGGGGCAATGAGCAGTTCTTC
TRBD1,few,TRBV7-9,TRBJ1-4,CASSSGTGLTNEKLFF,TGTGCCAGCAGCTCCGGGACAGGACTAACTAATGAAAAACTGTTTTTT
TRBD2,-,TRBV15,TRBJ2-7,CATSRGSGGSSYEQYF,TGTGCCACCAGCAGAGGGAGCGGGGGCTCTTCCTACGAGCAGTACTTC
-,-,TRBV5-1,TRBJ2-5,CASSLGSPGETQYF,TGCGCCAGCAGCTTGGGCAGCCCGGGGGAGACCCAGTACTTC
TRBD2,few,TRBV7-2,TRBJ2-5,CASSLSLAGRRETQYF,TGTGCCAGCAGCTTATCACTAGCGGGGCGACGGGAGACCCAGTACTTC
-,-,TRBV24-1,TRBJ2-2,CATSDPGAANTGELFF,TGTGCCACCAGTGACCCAGGGGCCGCGAACACCGGGGAGCTGTTTTTT
-,large,TRBV7-2,TRBJ2-5,CASSPWGPTETQYF,TGTGCCAGCAGCCCTTGGGGGCCGACGGAGACCCAGTACTTC
-,-,TRBV7-6,TRBJ2-7,CASSRDQEGEEQYF,TGTGCCAGCAGCCGCGACCAAGAGGGCGAGGAGCAGTACTTC
-,few,TRBV5-1,TRBJ2-5,CASSGRRERETQYF,TGCGCCAGCAGCGGAAGGCGGGAACGGGAGACCCAGTACTTC
TRBD1,many,TRBV9,TRBJ2-5,CASSVAHRGQETQYF,TGTGCCAGCAGCGTAGCGCACAGGGGTCAAGAGACCCAGTACTTC
-,many,TRBV4-2,TRBJ2-1,CASSRRSGSDEQFF,TGTGCCAGCAGCCGGCGCTCGGGGTCGGATGAGCAGTTCTTC
-,many,TRBV6-5,TRBJ2-1,CASRPNRVDEQFF,TGTGCCAGCAGGCCTAACAGGGTTGATGAGCAGTTCTTC
-,-,TRBV18,TRBJ2-2,CASSRNTGELFF,TGTGCCAGCTCCAGGAACACCGGGGAGCTGTTTTTT
-,few,TRBV7-2,TRBJ1-2,CASSSRGSFGYTF,TGTGCCAGCAGCTCGAGGGGTTCGTTTGGCTACACCTTC